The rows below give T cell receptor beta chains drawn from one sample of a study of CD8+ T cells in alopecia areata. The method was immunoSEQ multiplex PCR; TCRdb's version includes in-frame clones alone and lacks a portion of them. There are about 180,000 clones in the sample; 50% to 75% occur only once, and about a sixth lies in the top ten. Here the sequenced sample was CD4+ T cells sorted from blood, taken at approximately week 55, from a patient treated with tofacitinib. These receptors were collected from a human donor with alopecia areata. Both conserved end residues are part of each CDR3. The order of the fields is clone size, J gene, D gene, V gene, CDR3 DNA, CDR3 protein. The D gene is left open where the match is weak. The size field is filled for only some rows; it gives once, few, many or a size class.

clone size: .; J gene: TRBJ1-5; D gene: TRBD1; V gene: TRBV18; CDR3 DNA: TGTGCCAGCTCCCCGCCTGGGACAGGGACTCAGCCCCAGCATTTT; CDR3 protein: CASSPPGTGTQPQHF
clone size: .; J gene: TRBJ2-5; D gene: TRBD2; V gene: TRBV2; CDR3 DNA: TGTGCCAGCAGTGAAGGGGTAGCGGGGGGCCTACGATACTTC; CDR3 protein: CASSEGVAGGLRYF
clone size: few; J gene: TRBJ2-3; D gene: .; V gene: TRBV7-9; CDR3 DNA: TGTGCCAGCAGCTTCCTGGAAATTACAGATACGCAGTATTTT; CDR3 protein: CASSFLEITDTQYF
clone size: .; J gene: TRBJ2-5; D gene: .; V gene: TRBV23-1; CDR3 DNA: TGCGCCCGCTGCGGGCTAATAAGGCGACAAGAGACCCAGTACTTC; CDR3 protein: CARCGLIRRQETQYF
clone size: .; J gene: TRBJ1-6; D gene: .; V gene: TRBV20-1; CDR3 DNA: TGCAGTGCGAATCCCGGGACGGCCGATTACTTT; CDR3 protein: CSANPGTADYF
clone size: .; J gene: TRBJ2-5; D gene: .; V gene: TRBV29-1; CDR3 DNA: TGCAGCGTCGAGGTGGAGACCCAGTACTTC; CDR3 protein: CSVEVETQYF
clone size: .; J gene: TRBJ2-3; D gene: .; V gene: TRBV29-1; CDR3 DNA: TGCAGCGCCGACCTTTACACAGATACGCAGTATTTT; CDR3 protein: CSADLYTDTQYF
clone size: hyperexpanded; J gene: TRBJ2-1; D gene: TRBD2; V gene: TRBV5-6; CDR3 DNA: TGTGCCAGCAGCCCAATAGGCGGGGGGATTGACAATGAGCAGTTCTTC; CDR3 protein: CASSPIGGGIDNEQFF
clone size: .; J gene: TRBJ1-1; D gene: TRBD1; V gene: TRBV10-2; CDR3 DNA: TGCGCCAGCAGTAAGGGACAGGCCCTTGAAGCTTTCTTT; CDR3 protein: CASSKGQALEAFF
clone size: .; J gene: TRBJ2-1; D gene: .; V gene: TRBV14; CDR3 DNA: TGTGCCAGCAGCCAAAACAGGGCCAATGAGCAGTTCTTC; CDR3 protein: CASSQNRANEQFF
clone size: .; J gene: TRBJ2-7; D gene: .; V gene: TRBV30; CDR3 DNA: TGTGCCTGGAGTGTATTCCGAGGGATAAGGGGCTACGAGCAGTACTTC; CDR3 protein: CAWSVFRGIRGYEQYF
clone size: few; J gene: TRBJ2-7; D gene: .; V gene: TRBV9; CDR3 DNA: TGTGCCAGCAGCGCGAGTACGGCCCACGAGCAGTACTTC; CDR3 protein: CASSASTAHEQYF
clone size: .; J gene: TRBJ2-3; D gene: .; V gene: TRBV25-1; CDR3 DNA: TGTGCCAGCAGTAGGGGGATTCGAAACACAGATACGCAGTATTTT; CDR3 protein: CASSRGIRNTDTQYF
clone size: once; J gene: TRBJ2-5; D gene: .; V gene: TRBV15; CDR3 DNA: TGTGCCACCAGCGACGATGGGGAACCTGGGGAGACCCAGTACTTC; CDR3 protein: CATSDDGEPGETQYF
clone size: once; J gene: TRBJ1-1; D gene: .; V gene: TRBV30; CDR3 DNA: TGTGCCTGGTCGAGGGGGACCACTGAAGCTTTCTTT; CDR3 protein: CAWSRGTTEAFF
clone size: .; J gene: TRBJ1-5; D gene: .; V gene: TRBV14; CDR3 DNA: TGTGCCAGCAGCCAAGAGGGCAGAGATCAGCCCCAGCATTTT; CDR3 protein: CASSQEGRDQPQHF
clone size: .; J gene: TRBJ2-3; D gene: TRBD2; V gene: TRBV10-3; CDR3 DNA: TGTGCCGTGGGACTAGCATCCGATACGCAGTATTTT; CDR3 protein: CAVGLASDTQYF
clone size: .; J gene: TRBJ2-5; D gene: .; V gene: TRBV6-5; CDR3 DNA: TGTGCCAGCATTGGGCCGGGGTTCCAAGAGACCCAGTACTTC; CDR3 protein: CASIGPGFQETQYF
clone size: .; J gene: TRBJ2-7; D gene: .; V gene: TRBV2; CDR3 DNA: TGTGCCGGAGGGAGCTCCTACGAGCAGTACTTC; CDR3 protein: CAGGSSYEQYF
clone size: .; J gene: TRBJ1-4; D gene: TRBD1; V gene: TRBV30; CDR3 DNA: TGTGCCTGGAGTCCAGGGACAGTACGTGAAAAACTGTTTTTT; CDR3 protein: CAWSPGTVREKLFF
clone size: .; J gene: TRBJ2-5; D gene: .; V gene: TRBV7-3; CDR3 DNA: TGTGCCAGCAGCTCGACCGGAGAGACCCAGTACTTC; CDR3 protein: CASSSTGETQYF
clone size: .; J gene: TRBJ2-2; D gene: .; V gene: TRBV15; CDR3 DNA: TGTGCCACCAGCGGGGTTAGACGGATGCTAGGGACCGGGGAGCTGTTTTTT; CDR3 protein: CATSGVRRMLGTGELFF
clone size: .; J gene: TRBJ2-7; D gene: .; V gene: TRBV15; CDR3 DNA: TGTGCCACCAGCGGTCTCCAGGGCTTAATCCCCTACGAGCAGTACTTC; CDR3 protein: CATSGLQGLIPYEQYF
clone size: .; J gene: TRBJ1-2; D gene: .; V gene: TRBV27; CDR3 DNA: TGTGCCAGCAGTTCCCGGGGTACCCATGGCTACACCTTC; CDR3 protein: CASSSRGTHGYTF
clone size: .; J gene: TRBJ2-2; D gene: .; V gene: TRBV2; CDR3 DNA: TGTGCCAGCAGCACCGGGACTAACACCGGGGAGCTGTTTTTT; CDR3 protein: CASSTGTNTGELFF
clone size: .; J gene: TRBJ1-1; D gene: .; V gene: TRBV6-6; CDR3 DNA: TGTGCCAGCAGTTACTACAGGCCCCCGGGGGACACTGAAGCTTTCTTT; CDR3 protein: CASSYYRPPGDTEAFF
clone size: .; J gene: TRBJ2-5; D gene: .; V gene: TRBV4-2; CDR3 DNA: TGTGCCAGCAGCCGGCCTAGCGAGGCGGAGACCCAGTACTTC; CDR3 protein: CASSRPSEAETQYF
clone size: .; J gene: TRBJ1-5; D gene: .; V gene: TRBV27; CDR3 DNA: TGTGCCAGCAGTTCCCAGGGCGGCAATCAGCCCCAGCATTTT; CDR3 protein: CASSSQGGNQPQHF
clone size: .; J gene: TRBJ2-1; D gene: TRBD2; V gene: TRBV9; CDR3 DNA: TGTGCCAGCAGCTCCCGGTCTAGCGGGGGGCTGAATGAGCAGTTCTTC; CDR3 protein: CASSSRSSGGLNEQFF
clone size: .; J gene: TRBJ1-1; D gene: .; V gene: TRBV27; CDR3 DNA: TGTGCCAGCAGCCGCATACAGGGACTGAACACTGAAGCTTTCTTT; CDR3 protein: CASSRIQGLNTEAFF